This TCR beta chain was identified during a study of T cell responses to AZD1222 COVID-19 vaccine. Study-wide points: The peak T cell response came first, and repertoires were sampled only after it.

Of note for this clone: The antigen remains unidentified.

TCRdb keeps only in-frame clones here, not all; method: immunoSEQ multiplex PCR. Here the sample table reports under 150,000 clones. The germline CDR1 and CDR2 sequences are MDHEN and SYDVKM. Trimming removed 7 bases from V and 0 bases from J, with 10 bases in between. The CDR3 has 14 amino acids. This TCR was recovered from an adult in good health. Specimen: peripheral blood. J is TRBJ1-3 and V is TRBV28; D remains unclear. The CDR3: CASTPGHSGNTIYF. CDR3 in DNA: TGTGCCAGCACCCCCGGGCACTCTGGAAACACCATATATTTT. Full variable domain (missing parts from reference TRBV28 and TRBJ1-3): DVKVTQSSRYLVKRTGEKVFLECVQDMDHENMFWYRQDPGLGLRLIYFSYDVKMKEKGDIPEGYSVSREKKERFSLILESASTNQTSMYLCASTPGHSGNTIYFGEGSWLTVV.